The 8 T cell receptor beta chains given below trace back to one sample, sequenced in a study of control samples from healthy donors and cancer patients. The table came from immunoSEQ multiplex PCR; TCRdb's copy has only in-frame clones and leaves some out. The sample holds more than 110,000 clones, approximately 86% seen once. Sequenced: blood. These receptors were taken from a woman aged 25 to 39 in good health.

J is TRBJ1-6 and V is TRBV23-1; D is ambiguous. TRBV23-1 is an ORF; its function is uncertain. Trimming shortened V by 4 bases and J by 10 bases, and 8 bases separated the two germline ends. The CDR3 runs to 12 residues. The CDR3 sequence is CASSLPDSPLHF. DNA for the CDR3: TGCGCCAGCAGTCTCCCCGACTCACCCCTCCACTTT.

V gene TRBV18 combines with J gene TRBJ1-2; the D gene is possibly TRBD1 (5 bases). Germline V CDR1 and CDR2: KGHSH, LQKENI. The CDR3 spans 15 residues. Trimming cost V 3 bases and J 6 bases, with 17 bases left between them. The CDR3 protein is CASSPAQGLPNGYTF. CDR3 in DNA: TGTGCCAGCTCACCGGCCCAGGGACTTCCGAATGGCTACACCTTC.

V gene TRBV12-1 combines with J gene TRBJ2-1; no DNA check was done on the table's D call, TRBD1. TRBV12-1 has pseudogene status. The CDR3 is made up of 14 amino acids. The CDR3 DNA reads TGTGCCAGCAGCCCTCGGGACAGTGGCAATGAGCAGTTCTTC. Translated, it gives CASSPRDSGNEQFF.

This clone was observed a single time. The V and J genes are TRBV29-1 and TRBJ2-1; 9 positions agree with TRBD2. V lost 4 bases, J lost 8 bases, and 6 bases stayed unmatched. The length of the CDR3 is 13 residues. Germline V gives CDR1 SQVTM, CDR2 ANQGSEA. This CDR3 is CSVVRAGGDEQFF. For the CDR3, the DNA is TGCAGCGTTGTTCGGGCGGGGGGGGATGAGCAGTTCTTC.

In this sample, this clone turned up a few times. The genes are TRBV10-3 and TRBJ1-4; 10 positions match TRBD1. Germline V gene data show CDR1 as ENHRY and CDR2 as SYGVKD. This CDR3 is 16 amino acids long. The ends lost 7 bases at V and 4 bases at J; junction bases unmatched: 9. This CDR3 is CAIKAGTGANNEKLFF. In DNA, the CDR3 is TGTGCCATCAAGGCCGGGACAGGGGCCAATAATGAAAAACTGTTTTTT.

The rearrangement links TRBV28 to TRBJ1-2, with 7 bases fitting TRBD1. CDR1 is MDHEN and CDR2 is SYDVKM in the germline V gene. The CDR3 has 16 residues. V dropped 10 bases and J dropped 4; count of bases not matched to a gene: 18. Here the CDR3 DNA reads TGTGCCATCTCTCTAGTTGGGACAGCGATTTCCTATGGCTACACCTTC. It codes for CAISLVGTAISYGYTF.

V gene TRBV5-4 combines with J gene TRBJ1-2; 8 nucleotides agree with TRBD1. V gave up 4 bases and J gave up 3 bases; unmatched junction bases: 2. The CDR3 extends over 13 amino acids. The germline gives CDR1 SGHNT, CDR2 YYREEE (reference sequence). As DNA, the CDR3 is TGTGCCAGCAGCCCGGACAGGGACTATGGCTACACCTTC. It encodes CASSPDRDYGYTF. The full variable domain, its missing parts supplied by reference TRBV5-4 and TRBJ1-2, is ETGVTQSPTHLIKTRGQQVTLRCSSQSGHNTVSWYQQALGQGPQFIFQYYREEENGRGNFPPRFSGLQFPNYSSELNVNALELDDSALYLCASSPDRDYGYTFGSGTRLTVV.

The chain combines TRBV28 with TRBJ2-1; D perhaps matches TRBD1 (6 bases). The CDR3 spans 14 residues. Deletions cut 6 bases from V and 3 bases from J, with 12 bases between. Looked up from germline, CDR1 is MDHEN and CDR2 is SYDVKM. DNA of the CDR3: TGTGCCAGCAGGCCGCAGGGGAACTACAATGAGCAGTTCTTC. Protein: CASRPQGNYNEQFF.